Below, 30 T cell receptor beta chains from the same sample are listed, as sequenced in a study of cytomegalovirus exposure and HLA in healthy donors. This PCR relied on a set of 60 Vbeta primers and 13 Jbeta primers. The data were produced by immunoSEQ multiplex PCR, yet TCRdb's version contains in-frame clones alone and is incomplete. This sample has about 130,000 clones; approximately 85% occur once, and the top ten carry about 8.1%. Sequenced: PBMCs. The receptors stem from a woman aged 45-59 years in good health and CMV-seropositive.

The CDR3 sequence is CASSSRDTDTQYF. For the CDR3, the DNA is TGTGCCAGCAGCTCCCGCGACACAGATACGCAGTATTTT. This chain uses TRBV7-3 with TRBJ2-3; unclear D gene. There are 13 residues in the CDR3. Germline CDR1 and CDR2: SGHTA and FQGTGA. V lost 4 bases and J lost 2, with 7 bases in between.

About this clone: At one of its ends the junction is not consistent with the germline gene, which may arise from a read error. The J gene is TRBJ2-1, the V gene TRBV5-4; 7 nucleotides align to TRBD2. Germline CDR1 SGHNT, CDR2 YYREEE (reference sequence). The CDR3 has 16 amino acids. The CDR3 sequence is CASSMREFPLYNGQFF. The DNA of the CDR3 is TGTGCCAGCAGCATGCGGGAGTTCCCCCTCTACAATGGGCAGTTCTTC.

The chain employs TRBV6-5 and TRBJ2-3; D perhaps matches TRBD2 (5 bases). V lost 8 bases and J lost 3, with 9 bases in between. The CDR3 loop spans 12 amino acids. CDR1 and CDR2 (germline): MNHEY, SVGAGI. DNA of the CDR3: TGTGCCAGCGGGAGAAGAACAGATACGCAGTATTTT. It codes for CASGRRTDTQYF.

V usage is TRBV30 and J usage is TRBJ2-7; 8 bases fit TRBD1. After removal of 7 bases from V and 0 bases from J, the junction contained 8 bases not matched to a gene. The CDR3 has 14 amino acids. CDR1 GTSNPN and CDR2 SVGIG come from the germline V gene (reference sequence). CDR3: CAYQDRARSYEQYF. CDR3 bases: TGTGCCTACCAGGACAGGGCCCGCTCCTACGAGCAGTACTTC.

The V gene is TRBV19, the J gene TRBJ2-2; 11 bases are shared with TRBD2. V trimming: 7 bases; J trimming: 6 bases; junction bases outside the gene matches: 13. The CDR3 runs to 17 residues. Germline V gene sequence: CDR1 LNHDA, CDR2 SQIVND (reference sequence). The CDR3 loop is CASKGLAEATWAGELFF. Written as DNA, the CDR3 is TGTGCCAGTAAGGGACTAGCGGAGGCGACTTGGGCCGGGGAGCTGTTTTTT.

This chain links TRBV21-1 with TRBJ2-7; the table assigns TRBD1, which was not confirmed against the DNA. TRBV21-1 is flagged as a pseudogene. The CDR3 loop spans 15 amino acids. The CDR3 nucleotides are TGTGCCAGCAGCAAAGAAATTGTTGGACAGGAGGCGCAGTACTTC. This encodes CASSKEIVGQEAQYF.

This clone has a single count. The chain links TRBV4-1 to TRBJ2-5; a weak D match, TRBD1 (6 bases). The end of the DNA aligns better with TRBJ2-7, so the J call may be wrong. Per germline, CDR1 MGHRA and CDR2 YSYEKL. This CDR3 contains 16 residues. The CDR3 sequence is CASSPYTGNHPYEQYF. DNA of the CDR3: TGCGCCAGCAGCCCCTACACAGGGAATCATCCCTACGAGCAGTACTTC.

The J gene is TRBJ1-5, the V gene TRBV6-6, with D uncertain. The CDR3 is 14 residues long. Germline V lookup: CDR1 MNHNY, CDR2 SVGAGI (reference sequence). V was shortened by 5 bases and J by 16 bases, with 24 bases between the two germline ends. CDR3 DNA: TGTGCCAGCAGTCCCGAGAGGCCCCTCGGAAACCTCCATTTT. Residues: CASSPERPLGNLHF.

J is TRBJ1-6 and V is TRBV7-9; 7 nucleotides agree with TRBD1. The CDR3 is made up of 15 amino acids. The V segment lost 5 bases and the J segment 2 bases; nucleotides outside the gene matches: 3. Germline CDR1 reads SEHNR; CDR2 reads FQNEAQ (reference sequence). CDR3 residues: CASSPQGPYNSPLHF. For the CDR3, the DNA is TGTGCCAGCAGCCCACAGGGGCCCTATAATTCACCCCTCCACTTT.

This rearrangement joins TRBV6-5 to TRBJ1-2; 7 bases are a match to TRBD1. Germline CDR1 and CDR2: MNHEY and SVGAGI. The trim removed 5 bases at V and 2 bases at J, leaving 2 bases unmatched. The CDR3 runs to 13 residues. The CDR3 loop reads CASSRQGNYGYTF. The DNA of the CDR3 is TGTGCCAGCAGTCGACAGGGAAACTATGGCTACACCTTC.

This rearrangement joins TRBV18 to TRBJ2-1; tentative D call: TRBD1 (6 bases). The length of the CDR3 is 18 residues. CDR1 is KGHSH, CDR2 LQKENI, per germline. Trimming stripped 6 bases from V and 0 bases from J, with 21 bases between. The CDR3 DNA follows: TGTGCCAGCTCCCGGACCAGGCAGGGGCATGGCTCCTACAATGAGCAGTTCTTC. It encodes CASSRTRQGHGSYNEQFF.

The chain is built from TRBV27 and TRBJ2-7; D might be TRBD1 (6 bases). V lost 10 bases and J lost 2, with 15 bases in between. Germline V gene data show CDR1 as MNHEY and CDR2 as SMNVEV (reference sequence). CDR3 size: 13 residues. In DNA, the CDR3 is TGTGCCACCAAACGGACAGATACCTACGAGCAGTACTTC. Amino acid sequence: CATKRTDTYEQYF.

This rearrangement joins TRBV5-1 to TRBJ2-3, with 9 bases fitting TRBD2. The V gene's germline CDR1 is SGHRS and CDR2 YFSETQ. This CDR3 is 18 amino acids long. V shed 0 bases and J 2 bases; nucleotides not matched to a gene: 10. CDR3 region: CASSLAAGGSTNTDTQYF. The CDR3 DNA reads TGCGCCAGCAGCTTGGCTGCGGGGGGGTCTACAAACACAGATACGCAGTATTTT.

The chain has TRBV7-6 and TRBJ2-1; TRBD2 matches 7 bases. Germline V gives CDR1 SGHVS, CDR2 FNYEAQ. V was pared by 5 bases and J by 8 bases, with 6 bases of the junction left unmatched. The CDR3 loop spans 13 amino acids. CDR3 coding DNA: TGTGCCAGCAGCCCCTGGACTAGTCATGAGCAGTTCTTC. It encodes CASSPWTSHEQFF.

This clone was detected a few times. The rearrangement links TRBV7-8 to TRBJ2-6, with D possibly matching TRBD2 (5 bases). Trimming removed 2 bases at V and 2 bases at J, with 7 bases between. CDR3 length equals 15 residues. Germline V lookup: CDR1 SGHVS, CDR2 FQNEAQ. In DNA, the CDR3 is TGTGCCAGCAGCTTAACGCGGGCTGGGGCCAACGTCCTGACTTTC. Translating it yields CASSLTRAGANVLTF.

V usage is TRBV29-1 and J usage is TRBJ1-2; D perhaps matches TRBD1 (5 bases). This CDR3 has 11 residues. Per the germline V gene, CDR1 is SQVTM and CDR2 is ANQGSEA. The ends were cut back, 7 bases at V and 5 bases at J, with 11 bases in the middle. This CDR3 is CSALGGYGYTF. The CDR3 bases are TGCAGCGCCCTCGGGGGGTATGGCTACACCTTC.

This clone was counted a few times. In nucleotides, the CDR3 is TGTGCCAGCAGTGAAAGGGGGCCAAGCACAGATACGCAGTATTTT. Translated, it gives CASSERGPSTDTQYF. The genes are TRBV2 and TRBJ2-3; 7 bases are shared with TRBD1. Looked up from germline, CDR1 is SNHLY and CDR2 is FYNNEI. The CDR3 sequence is 15 residues long. V was pared by 2 bases and J by 0 bases, with 2 bases of the junction left unmatched.

The chain joins TRBV11-2 to TRBJ1-5, with TRBD1 matching over 10 bases. Germline V gene lookup returns CDR1 SGHAT and CDR2 FQNNGV. The length of the CDR3 is 14 residues. The V and J ends lost 5 bases and 7 bases, in that order; junction bases with no gene match: 5. This CDR3 is CASSAGQGDQPQHF. CDR3 nucleotide sequence: TGTGCCAGCAGCGCCGGACAGGGGGACCAGCCCCAGCATTTT.

This clone has just one count. V and J are TRBV6-6 and TRBJ1-1, with D possibly TRBD1 on 6 matching bases. The CDR3 is made up of 12 amino acids. Trimming pared 7 bases from V and 5 bases from J, leaving 11 bases between. The germline V gene has CDR1 MNHNY and CDR2 SVGAGI (reference sequence). The CDR3 sequence: CASTQGTTEAFF. CDR3 nucleotide sequence: TGTGCCAGCACTCAGGGGACGACTGAAGCTTTCTTT.

This sequence joins TRBV7-6 and TRBJ2-5, with D perhaps TRBD2 (7 bases). V was shortened by 5 bases and J by 4 bases, with 17 bases between the two germline ends. CDR1 is SGHVS and CDR2 is FNYEAQ in the germline V gene. The CDR3 spans 15 residues. The CDR3 reads CASSGSRGGGETQYF. As DNA, the CDR3 is TGTGCCAGCAGCGGCAGTAGAGGGGGGGGAGAGACCCAGTACTTC.

The chain combines TRBV15 with TRBJ2-5; D may be TRBD2 (6 bases). Germline V gene sequence: CDR1 LNHNV, CDR2 YYDKDF (reference sequence). This CDR3 has 14 amino acids. Trimming removed 0 bases from V and 5 bases from J, with 10 bases in between. The CDR3 protein is CATSRDRSGETQYF. The CDR3 DNA reads as TGTGCCACCAGCAGAGATCGGAGCGGGGAGACCCAGTACTTC.

The chain employs TRBV4-3 and TRBJ2-1, with 7 bases fitting TRBD1. CDR1 and CDR2 (germline): LGHNA, YSLEER. V was clipped by 0 bases and J by 2 bases; unmatched bases: 1. The CDR3 runs 15 residues. This CDR3 is CASSQEGTAYNEQFF. DNA of the CDR3: TGCGCCAGCAGCCAAGAGGGGACAGCCTACAATGAGCAGTTCTTC.

The rearrangement joins TRBV5-5 to TRBJ1-1; D unclear. Germline-derived CDR1 and CDR2 are SGHKS and YYEKEE (reference sequence). Trimming removed 4 bases at V and 1 base at J, with 11 bases between. The CDR3 sequence is 14 residues long. DNA of the CDR3: TGTGCCAGCAGCCCCCGGGGAGCGAACACTGAAGCTTTCTTT. It specifies CASSPRGANTEAFF.

The count of this clone is one. The chain combines TRBV27 with TRBJ2-5; 10 bases line up with TRBD2. The J call may be faulty, since TRBJ2-7 better matches the DNA end. Germline values: CDR1 MNHEY, CDR2 SMNVEV (reference sequence). The CDR3 loop spans 15 amino acids. CDR3 DNA: TGTGCCAGCAGTGGGGGACTAGCGACAACCTACGAGCAGTACTTC. It encodes CASSGGLATTYEQYF.

The gene calls are TRBV2 and TRBJ2-7; 7 nucleotides align to TRBD2. Per the germline V gene, CDR1 is SNHLY and CDR2 is FYNNEI. The CDR3 contains 16 residues. V lost 0 bases and J lost 3; bases outside the gene matches: 8. This CDR3 reads CASSEASPGGGYEQYF. CDR3 in DNA: TGTGCCAGCAGTGAAGCCTCCCCTGGCGGGGGCTACGAGCAGTACTTC. The whole variable domain, remainder taken from reference TRBV2 and TRBJ2-7, is EPEVTQTPSHQVTQMGQEVILRCVPISNHLYFYWYRQILGQKVEFLVSFYNNEISEKSEIFDDQFSVERPDGSNFTLKIRSTKLEDSAMYFCASSEASPGGGYEQYFGPGTRLTVT.

This sequence joins TRBV28 and TRBJ2-7; D is unclear. CDR1 is MDHEN and CDR2 is SYDVKM in the germline V gene. V gave up 7 bases and J gave up 7 bases, with 14 bases separating them. The CDR3 spans 12 residues. CDR3 coding DNA: TGTGCCAGCAACTCACGAGCTCGAGAGCAGTACTTC. Its translation is CASNSRAREQYF.

The rearrangement joins TRBV4-1 to TRBJ1-1; D call uncertain. The CDR3 loop spans 15 amino acids. Trimming shortened V by 0 bases and J by 1 base, and 9 bases separated the two germline ends. Germline V gene data show CDR1 as MGHRA and CDR2 as YSYEKL. The CDR3 region has the DNA TGCGCCAGCAGCCAAGATCCGGGGAGGAACACTGAAGCTTTCTTT. Its protein product is CASSQDPGRNTEAFF.

The gene calls are TRBV18 and TRBJ1-2; 7 nucleotides match TRBD1. CDR1 and CDR2 (germline): KGHSH, LQKENI. V shed 6 bases and J 0 bases; nucleotides not matched to a gene: 7. CDR3 length equals 15 residues. The CDR3 loop is CASSPTGPTNYGYTF. In nucleotides, the CDR3 is TGTGCCAGCTCGCCGACAGGGCCTACTAACTATGGCTACACCTTC.

The rearrangement uses TRBV2 and TRBJ2-1; 7 bases are shared with TRBD1. Germline-derived CDR1 and CDR2 are SNHLY and FYNNEI. The CDR3 has 13 residues. V shed 6 bases, J shed 3 bases, and the junction held 2 bases outside the gene matches. In DNA, the CDR3 is TGTGCCAGCAGAGGACAGGTCTACAATGAGCAGTTCTTC. Translating it yields CASRGQVYNEQFF.

The chain is built from TRBV9 and TRBJ2-5; possibly TRBD2 for D (7 bases). Trimming pared 1 base from V and 3 bases from J, leaving 16 bases between. The CDR3 has 16 residues. Germline assignment: CDR1 SGDLS and CDR2 YYNGEE. This CDR3 is CASSVRGGRGEETQYF. The CDR3 DNA follows: TGTGCCAGCAGCGTAAGGGGAGGGAGGGGGGAAGAGACCCAGTACTTC.